A single sample is the source of the 17 T cell receptor beta chains below, sequenced in a study of blood T cell repertoires in COVID-19. Assay used: immunoSEQ multiplex PCR; TCRdb lists only in-frame clones, some missing. The repertoire consists of around 220,000 clones, with less than 90% occurring once and the leading ten covering less than 20%. The source material was peripheral blood. The receptors were sampled from a man younger than 40 with active or convalescent COVID-19.

The genes are TRBV4-3 and TRBJ2-3, with D possibly matching TRBD2 (7 bases). The CDR3 runs to 16 residues. Germline V lookup: CDR1 LGHNA, CDR2 YSLEER. With 4 bases removed from V and 4 bases from J, the gap between germline ends came to 18 bases. The CDR3 nucleotides read TGCGCCAGCAGCCGCAGTCCGGGGGGCGGGGCAGATACGCAGTATTTT. Translating it yields CASSRSPGGGADTQYF.

The chain recombines TRBV5-4 with TRBJ1-3; TRBD1 aligns across 8 bases. The CDR3 contains 13 residues. The J segment lost 2 bases and the V segment lost 5 bases, leaving 0 bases of the junction unmatched. Germline lookup yields CDR1 SGHNT and CDR2 YYREEE (reference sequence). The CDR3 nucleotides read TGTGCCAGCAGACAGGGGGCTGGAAACACCATATATTTT. Amino acids: CASRQGAGNTIYF. Drawing the rest from reference TRBV5-4 and TRBJ1-3, the complete variable domain is ETGVTQSPTHLIKTRGQQVTLRCSSQSGHNTVSWYQQALGQGPQFIFQYYREEENGRGNFPPRFSGLQFPNYSSELNVNALELDDSALYLCASRQGAGNTIYFGEGSWLTVV.

This chain links TRBV6-5 with TRBJ2-6, with D perhaps matching TRBD1 (6 bases). V lost 4 bases, J lost 4 bases, and 11 bases lay in between. Germline loops: CDR1 MNHEY, CDR2 SVGAGI. This CDR3 comprises 15 residues. CDR3 sequence reads: CASSLRDTGANVLTF. In DNA, the CDR3 is TGTGCCAGCAGTTTACGGGACACCGGGGCCAACGTCCTGACTTTC.

The chain uses TRBV12-3 or TRBV12-4 and TRBJ1-1, with TRBD1 as a possible D gene (5 bases). CDR3 size: 12 residues. Trimming removed 8 bases from V and 0 bases from J, with 7 bases in between. The CDR3 region is CASRDLNTEAFF. CDR3 in DNA: TGTGCCAGCCGGGACTTGAACACTGAAGCTTTCTTT.

A note on this clone: The DNA is left out, because the CDR3 cannot be placed on it with certainty; the CDR3 is given as TCRdb lists it. The CDR3 protein is CASSILGTGHNEQFF. The chain employs TRBV2 and TRBJ2-1; the D call of TRBD1 is as the table states it, not checked on the DNA. Germline assignment: CDR1 SNHLY and CDR2 FYNNEI. The CDR3 length equals 15 residues, ends included.

To note about this clone: Other DNA sequences in this sample translate to the same CDR3. The chain links TRBV11-2 to TRBJ2-3; D is undetermined. The germline V gene encodes CDR1 SGHAT and CDR2 FQNNGV. The CDR3 has 13 amino acids. V gave up 2 bases and J gave up 0 bases, with 3 bases separating them. The CDR3 DNA reads as TGTGCCAGCAGCTTATCTAGCACAGATACGCAGTATTTT. Translating it yields CASSLSSTDTQYF.

This clone showed up just once. DNA of the CDR3: TGTGCCAGCAGTGAAGCGTACGGGTACACCATATATTTT. Residues: CASSEAYGYTIYF. The rearrangement joins TRBV6-1 to TRBJ1-3; D gene uncertain. Per germline, CDR1 MNHNS and CDR2 SASEGT. The CDR3 has 13 residues. Trimming shortened V by 0 bases and J by 8 bases, and 8 bases separated the two germline ends.

This clone turned up a few times. The genes are TRBV19 and TRBJ2-3; 9 nucleotides agree with TRBD2. CDR1 is LNHDA and CDR2 is SQIVND in the germline V gene (reference sequence). The CDR3 consists of 16 residues. J lost 0 bases, V lost 5 bases, and 6 bases had no gene match. In nucleotides, the CDR3 is TGTGCCAGTAGTCCTAGCGGGATACCGAGCACAGATACGCAGTATTTT. Translating it yields CASSPSGIPSTDTQYF.

The rearrangement links TRBV4-3 to TRBJ1-3; D is unclear. The CDR3 covers 15 residues. Trimming stripped 0 bases from V and 0 bases from J, with 6 bases between. Germline lookup yields CDR1 LGHNA and CDR2 YSLEER. CDR3 amino acids: CASSQDISSGNTIYF. CDR3 DNA sequence: TGCGCCAGCAGCCAAGATATCTCCTCTGGAAACACCATATATTTT.

V gene TRBV29-1 combines with J gene TRBJ2-5; possibly TRBD2 for D (5 bases). CDR3 size: 12 residues. CDR1 SQVTM and CDR2 ANQGSEA come from the germline V gene. V lost 1 base, J lost 10 bases, and 13 bases lay in between. The CDR3 region is CSVEVGSGSQYF. In DNA, the CDR3 is TGCAGCGTTGAAGTGGGTTCGGGAAGCCAGTACTTC.

This clone came up once. Germline and junction disagree at one end, which may indicate a read error. V usage is TRBV5-8 and J usage is TRBJ2-6, with TRBD1 matching over 9 bases. CDR3 length: 17 residues. CDR1 is SGHTS, CDR2 YDEGEE, per germline. In DNA form, the CDR3 reads TGTGCCAGCAACTTGGGACAGGGAAGGCGTGGGGCCAACGTCCTGACTTTC. This sequence encodes CASNLGQGRRGANVLTF.

The chain couples TRBV18 to TRBJ2-3; TRBD2 aligns across 9 bases. V dropped 4 bases and J dropped 3; count of bases not matched to a gene: 5. The CDR3 is 15 amino acids. Germline V lookup: CDR1 KGHSH, CDR2 LQKENI. Written as DNA, the CDR3 is TGTGCCAGCTCACTAGCGGGAGAGCGGACAGATACGCAGTATTTT. Protein: CASSLAGERTDTQYF.

The CDR3 reads CASSELAGAYEQYF. Here the CDR3 DNA reads TGCGCCAGCAGTGAACTAGCGGGAGCCTACGAGCAGTACTTC. V is TRBV10-2 and J is TRBJ2-7, with 11 bases aligning to TRBD2. The CDR3 loop spans 14 amino acids. V was pared by 3 bases and J by 2 bases, with 0 bases of the junction left unmatched. Germline CDR1 and CDR2: WSHSY and SAAADI.

The gene calls are TRBV7-2 and TRBJ1-1; 7 bases map to TRBD1. Germline trimming cut 5 bases from V and 0 bases from J; bases unmatched to any gene: 3. This CDR3 is 14 amino acids long. The germline CDR1 and CDR2 sequences are SGHTA and FQGNSA. CDR3 coding DNA: TGTGCCAGCAGCGCGGGACAGCTGAACACTGAAGCTTTCTTT. It codes for CASSAGQLNTEAFF.

The chain is built from TRBV6-5 and TRBJ1-5; D is perhaps TRBD1 (5 bases). CDR3 length: 13 amino acids. V lost 7 bases and J lost 3, with 10 bases in between. Germline CDR1 MNHEY, CDR2 SVGAGI. DNA of the CDR3: TGTGCCAGCAATGCAGGGTACAATCAGCCCCAGCATTTT. It codes for CASNAGYNQPQHF.

The chain recombines TRBV28 with TRBJ1-2, with D tentatively TRBD1 (5 bases). CDR1 is MDHEN and CDR2 is SYDVKM in the germline V gene. Trimming stripped 5 bases from V and 11 bases from J, with 24 bases between. The CDR3 has 15 amino acids. The CDR3 nucleotides are TGTGCCAGCAGTATATACCGGGGGACGAGTTCTATGTACACCTTC. Translated, it gives CASSIYRGTSSMYTF.

The chain is built from TRBV2 and TRBJ1-5, with D perhaps matching TRBD1 (5 bases). The CDR3 runs 14 residues. Trimming cost V 6 bases and J 2 bases, with 11 bases left between them. Germline V CDR1 and CDR2: SNHLY, FYNNEI. The CDR3 is CASSGTRGNQPQHF. Written as DNA, the CDR3 is TGTGCCAGCAGCGGGACTCGAGGCAATCAGCCCCAGCATTTT.